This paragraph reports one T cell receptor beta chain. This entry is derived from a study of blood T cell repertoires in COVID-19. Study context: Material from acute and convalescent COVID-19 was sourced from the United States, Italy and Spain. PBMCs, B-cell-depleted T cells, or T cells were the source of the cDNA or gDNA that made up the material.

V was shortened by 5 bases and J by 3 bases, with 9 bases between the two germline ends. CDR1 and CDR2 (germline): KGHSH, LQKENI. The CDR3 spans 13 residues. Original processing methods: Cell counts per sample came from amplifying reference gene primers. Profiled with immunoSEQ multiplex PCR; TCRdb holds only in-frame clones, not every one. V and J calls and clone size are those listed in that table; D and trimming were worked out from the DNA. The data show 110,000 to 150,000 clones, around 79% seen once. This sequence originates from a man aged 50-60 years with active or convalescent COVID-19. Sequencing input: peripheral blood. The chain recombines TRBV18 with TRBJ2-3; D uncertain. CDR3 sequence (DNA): TGTGCCAGCTCATCTGCTAGTACAGATACGCAGTATTTT. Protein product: CASSSASTDTQYF. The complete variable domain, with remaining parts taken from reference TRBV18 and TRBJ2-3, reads NAGVMQNPRHLVRRRGQEARLRCSPMKGHSHVYWYRQLPEEGLKFMVYLQKENIIDESGMPKERFSAEFPKEGPSILRIQQVVRGDSAAYFCASSSASTDTQYFGPGTRLTVL.